The 8 T cell receptor beta chains below come from one sample, sequenced in a study of blood T cell repertoires in COVID-19. TCRdb's copy holds only in-frame clones and misses some; the assay was immunoSEQ multiplex PCR. This sample carries about 320,000 clones, 90% of them seen once, and the ten largest clones take 2.6%. Sequenced input: PBMCs or T cells enriched from blood (not recorded which). All receptors derive from a man aged 55 to 70 who had recovered from COVID-19.

This clone was picked up one time. The genes are TRBV12-3 or TRBV12-4 and TRBJ1-2; 7 bases line up with TRBD1. The V gene end was trimmed by 3 bases and the J gene end by 7 bases; junction bases not matched to a gene: 5. This CDR3 is 13 amino acids long. In DNA, the CDR3 is TGTGCCAGCAGTTTTACAGGGGCGGGTGGCTACACCTTC. Its protein product is CASSFTGAGGYTF.

The CDR3 protein is CASSLALAGQKNTGYTF. Written as DNA, the CDR3 is TGTGCCAGCAGCTTGGCATTAGCGGGACAGAAGAATACTGGCTACACCTTC. V gene TRBV5-6 combines with J gene TRBJ1-2; 7 bases map to TRBD1. This CDR3 spans 17 amino acids. Germline lookup yields CDR1 SGHDT and CDR2 YYEEEE. V gave up 0 bases and J gave up 7 bases; unmatched junction bases: 15. Based on the CDR3 plus reference TRBV5-6 and TRBJ1-2, the full variable domain is DAGVTQSPTHLIKTRGQQVTLRCSPKSGHDTVSWYQQALGQGPQFIFQYYEEEERQRGNFPDRFSGHQFPNYSSELNVNALLLGDSALYLCASSLALAGQKNTGYTFGSGTRLTVV.

The chain recombines TRBV6-5 with TRBJ1-1; a possible D gene is TRBD1 (5 bases). The CDR3 runs 14 residues. Germline CDR1 and CDR2: MNHEY and SVGAGI. With 6 bases removed from V and 5 bases from J, the gap between germline ends came to 16 bases. In DNA, the CDR3 is TGTGCCAGCAGCTACACAAGACGGGGGACTGAAGCTTTCTTT. Translated: CASSYTRRGTEAFF.

The chain joins TRBV12-3 or TRBV12-4 to TRBJ2-7, with D possibly being TRBD1 (5 bases). This CDR3 comprises 13 residues. The germline V and J ends were trimmed by 5 bases and 5 bases, with 13 bases remaining between them. CDR3 nucleotides: TGTGCCAGCAGTCCTCTTCGACAGAACGAGCAGTACTTC. It translates to CASSPLRQNEQYF.

V usage is TRBV3-1 (or the pseudogene TRBV3-2) and J usage is TRBJ2-2; unclear D gene. From germline, CDR1 is LGHDT and CDR2 YNNKEL (reference sequence). The V end lost 2 bases, the J end lost 5 bases, and 12 bases lay between the germline ends. CDR3 length: 15 amino acids. CDR3 DNA: TGTGCCAGCAGCCAAAGTGGCCGTAAGACCGGGGAGCTGTTTTTT. It yields the protein CASSQSGRKTGELFF.

The DNA for the CDR3 is TGTGCCAGCAGCGTAGCCCGGGAGGGCGAGACCCAGTACTTC. Its translation is CASSVAREGETQYF. The chain links TRBV9 to TRBJ2-5, with TRBD2 matching over 8 bases. The junction had 3 bases not matched to a gene; V was cut back by 0 bases and J by 5 bases. CDR1 is SGDLS, CDR2 YYNGEE, per germline. The CDR3 sequence is 14 residues long.

The chain employs TRBV2 and TRBJ1-5; TRBD1 matches 10 bases. CDR1 SNHLY and CDR2 FYNNEI come from the germline V gene. V gave up 5 bases and J gave up 5 bases; unmatched junction bases: 3. The CDR3 is made up of 14 amino acids. The CDR3 sequence is CASSWTGGDQPQHF. For the CDR3, the DNA is TGTGCCAGCAGTTGGACAGGGGGGGATCAGCCCCAGCATTTT.

The rearrangement uses TRBV6-5 and TRBJ1-2, with D possibly TRBD1 on 5 matching bases. Per the germline V gene, CDR1 is MNHEY and CDR2 is SVGAGI. The CDR3 is 15 residues long. V lost 0 bases and J 0 bases, leaving 8 bases between the germline ends. The CDR3: CASSYSGGANYGYTF. The CDR3 region has the DNA TGTGCCAGCAGTTACTCCGGGGGAGCTAACTATGGCTACACCTTC.